This T cell receptor beta chain was found in a study of long-term antiretroviral therapy in people with HIV. Regarding the study as a whole: Blood obtained between about 2004 and 2017 may reflect older ART regimens.

Note on this clone: Its antigen is undetermined.

There are 17 residues in the CDR3. V was pared by 1 base and J by 4 bases, with 11 bases of the junction left unmatched. The germline V gene has CDR1 MGHRA and CDR2 YSYEKL. Runs used v3.0 of the immunoSEQ assay and were done at survey level. Profiled with immunoSEQ multiplex PCR; TCRdb holds only in-frame clones, not every one. The sample includes tens of thousands of clones, 81% of them seen just once. This TCR came from a man aged 25 to 45 with HIV. Here the sequenced sample was unsorted PBMCs, taken 1.5 years after starting antiretroviral therapy. The genes are TRBV4-1 and TRBJ2-3, with 7 bases matching TRBD1. The CDR3 loop is CASSQGKARGLADTQYF. CDR3 in DNA: TGCGCCAGCAGCCAAGGTAAAGCGAGGGGGCTGGCAGATACGCAGTATTTT.